This T cell receptor (beta chain) was retrieved from a study of T cells expressing NK-cell markers. TCRdb re-called the 5' RACE reads and gives one entry per CDR3 protein, without DNA. Its table records 250,000 or so distinct CDR3 sequences. The CDR3 totals 15 residues. Material for sequencing was blood T cells: a sorted CD56 or NKG2C T cell subset, CD4+ or CD8+ T cells, or bulk PBMC T cells (not recorded which). J is TRBJ1-4 and V is TRBV12-3 or TRBV12-4. The receptor's source is a woman aged 18-70 years in good health. The CDR3 is CASSFGPTHGEKLFF.